A single sample gave rise to the 28 T cell receptor beta chains below, sequenced in a study of identical twins. TCRdb used MiXCR to reprocess the 5' RACE reads, holding one entry per CDR3 protein. The table records around 230,000 distinct CDR3 sequences, less than 10% of them present only once. The specimen sequenced was memory (CD45RO+) T cells sorted from blood. These receptors came from a woman younger than 30 in good health.

The genes are TRBV7-9 and TRBJ1-1; D is possibly TRBD1 (5 bases). The CDR3 runs 13 residues. CDR1 is SEHNR and CDR2 is FQNEAQ in the germline V gene (reference sequence). Trimming removed 1 base at V and 5 bases at J, with 8 bases between. CDR3 sequence (DNA): TGTGCCAGCAGCTTAGAGGGACCGACTGAAGCTTTCTTT. It encodes CASSLEGPTEAFF.

The chain is built from TRBV10-3 and TRBJ1-5; perhaps TRBD1 as D (6 bases). Trimming cost V 8 bases and J 3 bases, with 11 bases left between them. Per germline, CDR1 ENHRY and CDR2 SYGVKD. The CDR3 spans 13 residues. CDR3 sequence reads: CAISSGDNQPQHF. The CDR3 DNA follows: TGTGCCATCTCTTCAGGGGACAATCAGCCCCAGCATTTT.

This clonotype was recorded at least ten times. The chain employs TRBV7-8 and TRBJ2-1; 7 nucleotides agree with TRBD1. V lost 5 bases and J lost 11; bases outside the gene matches: 12. Germline V gene lookup returns CDR1 SGHVS and CDR2 FQNEAQ. The CDR3 spans 14 residues. CDR3 bases: TGTGCCAGCAGCGAAAGGCGACAGGGATTCCAGCAGTTCTTC. It translates to CASSERRQGFQQFF.

This clonotype was counted between two and nine times. CDR3 DNA: TGTGCCAGCAGGACAGGGATCCGGGGAAACACTGAAGCTTTCTTT. As protein: CASRTGIRGNTEAFF. V gene TRBV6-1 combines with J gene TRBJ1-1, with 7 bases identical to TRBD1. Germline V gene lookup returns CDR1 MNHNS and CDR2 SASEGT. Trimming cost V 6 bases and J 2 bases; bases outside gene matches: 9. CDR3 length: 15 amino acids.

This chain links TRBV7-2 with TRBJ2-1; D is possibly TRBD2 (6 bases). The ends were cut back, 1 base at V and 3 bases at J, with 13 bases in the middle. The CDR3 is 16 residues long. Germline V gene lookup returns CDR1 SGHTA and CDR2 FQGNSA. In nucleotides, the CDR3 is TGTGCCAGCAGCTTAGAGGCCGGGACTCACTACAATGAGCAGTTCTTC. Protein sequence: CASSLEAGTHYNEQFF.

This clonotype was seen a handful of times. The chain has TRBV20-1 and TRBJ2-7, with D tentatively TRBD1 (6 bases). This CDR3 region has 17 residues. The V end lost 0 bases, the J end lost 3 bases, and 21 bases lay between the germline ends. In germline, CDR1 is DFQATT, CDR2 SNEGSKA (reference sequence). CDR3 in amino acids: CSARDGLMGDTLYEQYF. CDR3 bases: TGCAGTGCTAGAGATGGGCTGATGGGGGACACCCTCTACGAGCAGTACTTC.

This clonotype turned up a few times. V usage is TRBV9 and J usage is TRBJ2-3; D perhaps matches TRBD1 (6 bases). Germline CDR1 and CDR2: SGDLS and YYNGEE. The CDR3 covers 15 residues. V lost 1 base and J 5 bases, leaving 14 bases between the germline ends. The CDR3 here is CASSVRPSGEDTQYF. The DNA of the CDR3 is TGTGCCAGCAGCGTAAGGCCTTCAGGGGAAGATACGCAGTATTTT.

This clonotype was found a few times. The chain carries TRBV5-5 and TRBJ2-7; 8 nucleotides line up with TRBD2. CDR1 and CDR2 from the germline V gene are SGHKS and YYEKEE (reference sequence). The V segment lost 0 bases and the J segment 12 bases; nucleotides outside the gene matches: 8. This CDR3 is built from 13 residues. In DNA, the CDR3 is TGTGCCAGCAGCTTGGTCAGCGGGGGAAGAGGGTACTTC. Protein product: CASSLVSGGRGYF.

The CDR3 spells CASMGQGNSPLHF. The CDR3 region has the DNA TGTGCCAGCATGGGACAGGGGAATTCACCCCTCCACTTT. The V gene is TRBV2, the J gene TRBJ1-6; 10 bases are shared with TRBD1. CDR3 size: 13 residues. With V trimmed by 7 bases and J by 7 bases, 1 base remained unmatched. Germline values: CDR1 SNHLY, CDR2 FYNNEI.

This clonotype was detected only a few times. This rearrangement joins TRBV10-3 to TRBJ2-1, with D possibly TRBD1 on 5 matching bases. The CDR3 runs to 12 residues. Germline CDR1 is ENHRY and CDR2 is SYGVKD. V was clipped by 7 bases and J by 8 bases, with 12 bases between them. For the CDR3, the DNA is TGTGCCATCACAAGCCAAGGGGATGAGCAGTTCTTC. Translation gives CAITSQGDEQFF.

This clonotype was observed many times. V usage is TRBV2 and J usage is TRBJ1-1, with D perhaps TRBD1 (5 bases). The CDR3 has 13 amino acids. The V gene's germline CDR1 is SNHLY and CDR2 FYNNEI. The V end lost 7 bases, the J end lost 8 bases, and 17 bases lay between the germline ends. The CDR3 coding sequence is TGTGCCAGCAACTCGTGGGGGAACCGGGAAGCTTTCTTT. Translating it yields CASNSWGNREAFF.

The gene calls are TRBV10-3 and TRBJ2-7; no clear D. The CDR3 loop spans 13 amino acids. The germline V and J ends were trimmed by 10 bases and 3 bases, with 16 bases remaining between them. CDR1 ENHRY and CDR2 SYGVKD come from the germline V gene. CDR3 amino acids: CATGPHLSYEQYF. CDR3 coding DNA: TGTGCCACCGGTCCACACTTGAGCTACGAGCAGTACTTC.

V and J are TRBV28 and TRBJ2-7; D call uncertain. V was clipped by 0 bases and J by 5 bases, with 2 bases between them. The CDR3 sequence is 11 residues long. The germline V gene encodes CDR1 MDHEN and CDR2 SYDVKM. DNA for the CDR3: TGTGCCAGCAGTTTATGGGACGAGCAGTACTTC. The encoded protein is CASSLWDEQYF.

The rearrangement links TRBV20-1 to TRBJ2-3; TRBD2 agrees at 8 bases. From germline, CDR1 is DFQATT and CDR2 SNEGSKA (reference sequence). This CDR3 is 14 amino acids long. V was pared by 3 bases and J by 5 bases, with 7 bases of the junction left unmatched. The CDR3 bases are TGCAGTGCTAGTGAACGGGAGGGCCGAGATACGCAGTATTTT. It specifies CSASEREGRDTQYF.

This clonotype has only a few counts. This chain uses TRBV5-1 with TRBJ2-7; either TRBD1 or TRBD2 may fit D (7 bases each). The CDR3 covers 14 residues. Germline-derived CDR1 and CDR2 are SGHRS and YFSETQ. Between the trimmed V and J ends, which lost 5 bases and 3 bases, there was a span of 15 bases. CDR3 sequence: CASRPQGGRYEQYF. The CDR3 DNA reads as TGCGCCAGCAGACCTCAGGGGGGGCGCTACGAGCAGTACTTC.

This clonotype was counted ten times or more. The V and J genes are TRBV7-9 and TRBJ1-1; D ambiguous. V was cut by 5 bases and J by 5 bases, with 12 bases left in between. The CDR3 is made up of 13 amino acids. Germline V gene data show CDR1 as SEHNR and CDR2 as FQNEAQ (reference sequence). The CDR3 loop reads CASSPEGLTEAFF. Written as DNA, the CDR3 is TGTGCCAGCAGCCCCGAGGGTCTGACTGAAGCTTTCTTT.

The chain combines TRBV6-7 with TRBJ2-1; a weak D match, TRBD1 (6 bases). TRBV6-7 is sorted into the ORF group, with uncertain function. The V and J ends lost 1 base and 3 bases respectively, with 13 bases between them. The CDR3 is 16 amino acids. CDR3 nucleotide sequence: TGTGCCAGCAGTTACTGGGACAAACTATTCTACAATGAGCAGTTCTTC. As protein: CASSYWDKLFYNEQFF.

This clonotype occurred many times. The chain carries TRBV7-9 and TRBJ2-1, with 8 bases aligning to TRBD2. Trimming cost V 6 bases and J 4 bases; bases outside gene matches: 8. This CDR3 spans 15 amino acids. Germline V lookup: CDR1 SEHNR, CDR2 FQNEAQ (reference sequence). In DNA form, the CDR3 reads TGTGCCAGCAGTCCTACTAGCGGTGCTTACAATGAGCAGTTCTTC. Amino acid sequence: CASSPTSGAYNEQFF.

V usage is TRBV5-8 and J usage is TRBJ2-7; D is undetermined. Germline V gives CDR1 SGHTS, CDR2 YDEGEE. This CDR3 comprises 16 residues. V lost 0 bases and J 0 bases, leaving 13 bases between the germline ends. The chain's CDR3 is CASSLGWGMSSYEQYF. CDR3 nucleotide sequence: TGTGCCAGCAGCTTGGGGTGGGGAATGAGCTCCTACGAGCAGTACTTC.

The CDR3 nucleotides read TGTGCCAGCAGATACGGGCAGTTCTCCTACGAGCAGTACTTC. The encoded protein is CASRYGQFSYEQYF. The chain links TRBV6-5 to TRBJ2-7; D gene unclear. Per the germline V gene, CDR1 is MNHEY and CDR2 is SVGAGI. With 6 bases removed from V and 0 bases from J, the gap between germline ends came to 12 bases. This CDR3 spans 14 amino acids.

This clonotype showed up many times. The CDR3 sequence: CASSFESPPKNIQYF. CDR3 nucleotides: TGTGCCAGCAGTTTCGAAAGTCCTCCCAAAAACATTCAGTACTTC. The V and J genes are TRBV12-3 or TRBV12-4 and TRBJ2-4; D gene unclear. This CDR3 has 15 residues. Trimming left V 3 bases short and J 2 bases short, with 11 bases between.

This sequence joins TRBV20-1 and TRBJ2-3, with D perhaps given as TRBD1 or TRBD2 (5 bases each). The V end lost 3 bases, the J end lost 7 bases, and 17 bases lay between the germline ends. Germline V gene lookup returns CDR1 DFQATT and CDR2 SNEGSKA (reference sequence). This CDR3 spans 14 amino acids. DNA for the CDR3: TGCAGTGCTAGTCCCCAGCACGGGGCCTATACGCAGTATTTT. Protein product: CSASPQHGAYTQYF.

The rearrangement uses TRBV20-1 and TRBJ1-1; D is uncertain. In germline, CDR1 is DFQATT, CDR2 SNEGSKA (reference sequence). The CDR3 is made up of 11 amino acids. V was pared by 4 bases and J by 5 bases, with 8 bases between. The CDR3 loop is CSAKGPTEAFF. The DNA for the CDR3 is TGCAGTGCTAAGGGTCCAACTGAAGCTTTCTTT.

This clonotype was observed a few times. J is TRBJ2-1 and V is TRBV20-1; 8 bases agree with TRBD2. The germline V gene has CDR1 DFQATT and CDR2 SNEGSKA (reference sequence). The CDR3 is 18 amino acids. Losses at the gene ends were 2 bases for V and 9 bases for J; bases not matched to a gene: 21. CDR3 sequence reads: CSARLDTPGLASLREQFF. The CDR3 region has the DNA TGCAGTGCTAGACTTGACACCCCCGGACTAGCCAGTTTACGTGAGCAGTTCTTC.

This clonotype was recorded many times. V usage is TRBV20-1 and J usage is TRBJ2-7; D call uncertain. Looked up from germline, CDR1 is DFQATT and CDR2 is SNEGSKA (reference sequence). With 4 bases removed from V and 0 bases from J, the gap between germline ends came to 25 bases. CDR3 size: 18 residues. The CDR3: CSATKREYGLLSSYEQYF. CDR3 in DNA: TGCAGTGCTACCAAAAGAGAGTATGGTCTTCTGAGCTCCTACGAGCAGTACTTC.

This clonotype was picked up many times. The genes are TRBV6-4 and TRBJ2-1, with 14 nucleotides matching TRBD2. Looked up from germline, CDR1 is MRHNA and CDR2 is SNTAGT. J lost 6 bases, V lost 2 bases, and 0 bases had no gene match. This CDR3 comprises 15 residues. The CDR3 here is CASSDGTSGGNEQFF. In DNA form, the CDR3 reads TGTGCCAGCAGTGACGGGACTAGCGGGGGCAATGAGCAGTTCTTC.

This sequence joins TRBV4-3 and TRBJ2-1; 12 bases are a match to TRBD2. Trimming cost V 1 base and J 1 base; bases outside gene matches: 5. This CDR3 spans 18 amino acids. CDR1 LGHNA and CDR2 YSLEER come from the germline V gene. The CDR3 DNA follows: TGCGCCAGCAGCCAAGGCCTAGCGGGAGGGCCTTCCTACAATGAGCAGTTCTTC. This encodes CASSQGLAGGPSYNEQFF.

The genes are TRBV2 and TRBJ1-5; D call uncertain. This CDR3 is built from 14 residues. Looked up from germline, CDR1 is SNHLY and CDR2 is FYNNEI. Trimming stripped 0 bases from V and 2 bases from J, with 5 bases between. The CDR3 here is CASSEAFGNQPQHF. The CDR3 DNA sequence: TGTGCCAGCAGTGAAGCTTTTGGCAATCAGCCCCAGCATTTT.